This TCR beta chain was sequenced for a study of blood T cell repertoires in COVID-19. Study overall: From the United States, Italy and Spain came samples of acute and convalescent COVID-19. PBMCs, B-cell-depleted T cells, or T cells provided the cDNA or gDNA that made up the material.

The length of the CDR3 is 15 residues. V was pared by 3 bases and J by 4 bases, with 8 bases of the junction left unmatched. CDR1 and CDR2 from the germline V gene are SGHRS and YFSETQ. Original processing methods: Amplification from reference gene primers served as the basis for estimated nucleated cell counts. This table comes from immunoSEQ multiplex PCR, and its TCRdb copy is limited to in-frame clones, with some not included. The V and J calls and clone size come from that table; D and trimming were worked out from the DNA. The sample records 95,000 to 150,000 clones, roughly 78% being singletons.

The rearrangement joins TRBV5-1 to TRBJ2-3; 7 bases are shared with TRBD2. The TCR comes from a man aged 60 to 69 with active or convalescent COVID-19. The sample consisted of peripheral blood. CDR3 residues: CASSSPAGEADTQYF. CDR3 DNA: TGCGCCAGCAGCTCGCCCGCGGGAGAAGCAGATACGCAGTATTTT. Full variable domain (remainder filled in from reference TRBV5-1 and TRBJ2-3): KAGVTQTPRYLIKTRGQQVTLSCSPISGHRSVSWYQQTPGQGLQFLFEYFSETQRNKGNFPGRFSGRQFSNSRSEMNVSTLELGDSALYLCASSSPAGEADTQYFGPGTRLTVL.